This passage covers 28 T cell receptor beta chains from one sample sequenced in a study of CD8+CD57+ T cells in acquired aplastic anemia. CDR3 and TCR beta VDJ profiling relied on a genomic DNA template. TCRdb reanalysed the reads using MiXCR and keeps one entry per CDR3 protein. The sample yields roughly 160,000 distinct CDR3 sequences, around half seen once. It was patients with CD8+CD57+ cell expansion by flow cytometry who were chosen for sequencing. The material sequenced was sorted CD4+, CD8+, or CD8+CD57+ T cells (not recorded which) from PBMCs. The receptors were sampled from a human donor with aplastic anemia.

The chain links TRBV7-4 to TRBJ2-5; D tentatively fits TRBD1 or TRBD2 (5 bases each). This CDR3 has 15 amino acids. Germline V lookup: CDR1 SGHVT, CDR2 SQSDAQ. Trimming pared 4 bases from V and 1 base from J, leaving 13 bases between. CDR3 DNA: TGTGCCAGCAGCTACGCGACGGGGCTCCAAGAGACCCAGTACTTC. The encoded protein is CASSYATGLQETQYF. Full variable domain (rest looked up from reference TRBV7-4 and TRBJ2-5): GAGVSQSPRYKVAKRGRDVALRCDSISGHVTLYWYRQTLGQGSEVLTYSQSDAQRDKSGRPSGRFSAERPERSVSTLKIQRTEQGDSAVYLCASSYATGLQETQYFGPGTRLLVL.

In its sample, this clonotype was seen many times. J is TRBJ2-5 and V is TRBV9; TRBD2 aligns across 9 bases. V was pared by 3 bases and J by 5 bases, with 8 bases of the junction left unmatched. CDR3 length: 15 amino acids. Germline assignment: CDR1 SGDLS and CDR2 YYNGEE. The CDR3 protein is CASSAGGGGGETQYF. CDR3 nucleotide sequence: TGTGCCAGCAGCGCCGGCGGGGGGGGAGGGGAGACCCAGTACTTC.

The V gene is TRBV24-1, the J gene TRBJ1-5; the match to TRBD1 covers 8 bases. CDR1 and CDR2 from the germline V gene are KGHDR and SFDVKD. V lost 9 bases to trimming and J lost 2 bases; unmatched junction nucleotides: 5. The CDR3 runs 14 residues. CDR3 coding DNA: TGTGCCACCCCGACAGGGGATTGCAATCAGCCCCAGCATTTT. Translated, it gives CATPTGDCNQPQHF.

The chain uses TRBV9 and TRBJ1-3, with D uncertain. Germline CDR1 is SGDLS and CDR2 is YYNGEE. CDR3 length: 13 residues. V was cut by 7 bases and J by 3 bases, with 11 bases left in between. In nucleotides, the CDR3 is TGTGCCAGCGCCGAGGGAGTTGGAAACACCATATATTTT. It codes for CASAEGVGNTIYF.

This clonotype occurred many times. The V and J genes are TRBV9 and TRBJ2-2, with a possible D match to TRBD1 (5 bases). CDR3 size: 15 residues. CDR1 is SGDLS, CDR2 YYNGEE, per germline. The V and J ends lost 0 bases and 0 bases respectively, with 6 bases between them. CDR3 loop: CASSVGQSNTGELFF. The CDR3, as DNA: TGTGCCAGCAGCGTAGGACAGTCGAACACCGGGGAGCTGTTTTTT.

This clonotype was counted at least ten times. V is TRBV7-8 and J is TRBJ1-4, with TRBD1 identical over 12 bases. The CDR3 runs to 14 residues. Trimming removed 4 bases from V and 10 bases from J; junction bases left unmatched: 4. CDR1 and CDR2 from the germline V gene are SGHVS and FQNEAQ. CDR3 region: CASSSGTGGGKLFF. The CDR3 region has the DNA TGTGCCAGCAGCTCCGGGACAGGGGGCGGAAAACTGTTTTTT.

As to this clonotype: A much larger clone differs by one base, so this may be a read error. The conserved phenylalanine or tryptophan normally closing the CDR3 is absent here, so this likely arose from a read error. The chain has TRBV2 and TRBJ2-7; D call uncertain. V was clipped by 7 bases and J by 3 bases, with 22 bases between them. This CDR3 comprises 16 residues. Germline V CDR1 and CDR2: SNHLY, FYNNEI. CDR3 coding DNA: TGTGCCAGCATCGGCTACGACACACGGACCTTCTACGAGCAGTACCTC. It codes for CASIGYDTRTFYEQYL.

The chain recombines TRBV19 with TRBJ1-3; D gene ambiguous. CDR3 length: 14 residues. V shed 7 bases and J shed 4 bases, with 14 bases lying between them. Per germline, CDR1 LNHDA and CDR2 SQIVND (reference sequence). For the CDR3, the DNA is TGTGCCAGTATCCCCGTCGGGGTCGGAAACACCATATATTTT. Protein product: CASIPVGVGNTIYF.

This clonotype was found many times. This rearrangement joins TRBV9 to TRBJ2-2; 11 bases match TRBD2. The V and J ends lost 0 bases and 6 bases, in that order; junction bases with no gene match: 1. The CDR3 consists of 15 residues. Germline V gene sequence: CDR1 SGDLS, CDR2 YYNGEE. This chain's CDR3 is CASSVELAGAGELFF. DNA of the CDR3: TGTGCCAGCAGCGTAGAACTAGCGGGAGCCGGGGAGCTGTTTTTT. Supplemented by reference TRBV9 and TRBJ2-2, the full variable domain reads DSGVTQTPKHLITATGQRVTLRCSPRSGDLSVYWYQQSLDQGLQFLIQYYNGEERAKGNILERFSAQQFPDLHSELNLSSLELGDSALYFCASSVELAGAGELFFGEGSRLTVL.

A few counts support this clonotype. The rearrangement uses TRBV7-8 and TRBJ2-1; 12 nucleotides align to TRBD2. The CDR3 extends over 15 amino acids. Trimming cost V 3 bases and J 7 bases; bases outside gene matches: 4. Germline CDR1 and CDR2: SGHVS and FQNEAQ. The CDR3 DNA reads TGTGCCAGCAGCTTGGACGGACTAGCGGGAAATGAGCAGTTCTTC. Protein product: CASSLDGLAGNEQFF.

The chain couples TRBV27 to TRBJ2-2; D is possibly TRBD2 (7 bases). Germline V gene sequence: CDR1 MNHEY, CDR2 SMNVEV (reference sequence). Trimming took 0 bases from V and 5 from J, leaving 13 bases between them. The CDR3 is 16 residues long. The CDR3 DNA sequence: TGTGCCAGCAGTTTATCCCCCCGGGGGGCGACCGGGGAGCTGTTTTTT. Amino acid sequence: CASSLSPRGATGELFF.

This clonotype was observed at least ten times. The chain has TRBV25-1 and TRBJ2-5, with D tentatively TRBD1 or TRBD2 (5 bases each). The V gene's germline CDR1 is MGHDK and CDR2 SYGVNS. This CDR3 has 16 amino acids. V dropped 6 bases and J dropped 4 bases, with 21 bases sitting between them. The CDR3 DNA follows: TGTGCCAGCAGCCCCGGGGCCTCAGGAGGTGGAGAGACCCAGTACTTC. It codes for CASSPGASGGGETQYF.

The chain uses TRBV20-1 and TRBJ1-2; D unclear. Trimming took off 1 base at V and 7 bases at J, with 7 bases between the two ends. Germline V gives CDR1 DFQATT, CDR2 SNEGSKA (reference sequence). This CDR3 has 11 amino acids. DNA for the CDR3: TGCAGTGCTAGAGGCGGGTTTGGCTACACCTTC. It codes for CSARGGFGYTF.

This clonotype was seen many times. The chain couples TRBV12-3 or TRBV12-4 to TRBJ2-7, with 8 bases aligning to TRBD2. Trimming took 3 bases from V and 2 from J; bases not matched to a gene: 6. There are 15 residues in the CDR3. The chain's CDR3 is CASSFSAGLAYEQYF. CDR3 nucleotide sequence: TGTGCCAGCAGTTTCTCGGCGGGACTAGCCTACGAGCAGTACTTC.

The CDR3 loop is CASSVDGAGGGTDTQYF. Here the CDR3 DNA reads TGTGCCAGCAGCGTAGACGGAGCGGGAGGGGGCACAGATACGCAGTATTTT. The chain carries TRBV9 and TRBJ2-3; 10 nucleotides align to TRBD2. The V gene's germline CDR1 is SGDLS and CDR2 YYNGEE. This CDR3 spans 17 amino acids. V shed 0 bases and J 1 base; nucleotides not matched to a gene: 5.

This clonotype was found many times. The chain combines TRBV27 with TRBJ2-6; TRBD2 might be the D (5 bases). This CDR3 contains 14 residues. Trimming took off 8 bases at V and 4 bases at J, with 12 bases between the two ends. Germline V gene data show CDR1 as MNHEY and CDR2 as SMNVEV (reference sequence). The CDR3 sequence is CASAGLRGANVLTF. CDR3 in DNA: TGTGCCAGCGCCGGACTGAGAGGGGCCAACGTCCTGACTTTC.

In this sample, this clonotype turned up many times. The rearrangement joins TRBV7-2 to TRBJ1-1; TRBD1 agrees at 9 bases. The germline V gene encodes CDR1 SGHTA and CDR2 FQGNSA. J gave up 8 bases and V 0 bases, and 10 bases lay outside the gene matches. The CDR3 has 16 amino acids. For the CDR3, the DNA is TGTGCCAGCAGCTTAGCTTTGGACAGGGGCCGCACCGAAGCTTTCTTT. Amino acids: CASSLALDRGRTEAFF. The full variable domain, rest sourced from reference TRBV7-2 and TRBJ1-1, is GAGVSQSPSNKVTEKGKDVELRCDPISGHTALYWYRQSLGQGLEFLIYFQGNSAPDKSGLPSDRFSAERTGGSVSTLTIQRTQQEDSAVYLCASSLALDRGRTEAFFGQGTRLTVV.

Here the CDR3 reads CASSLVGEAGEAFF. Here the CDR3 DNA reads TGTGCCAGCAGCTTAGTTGGGGAGGCAGGTGAAGCTTTCTTT. The gene calls are TRBV7-6 and TRBJ1-1; D is unclear. Germline CDR1 reads SGHVS; CDR2 reads FNYEAQ. This CDR3 contains 14 residues. The V and J ends lost 1 base and 7 bases respectively, with 13 bases between them.

With respect to this clonotype: This may come from a read error, since a much larger clone is one base off. The chain is built from TRBV6-1 and TRBJ1-1, with D uncertain. Germline CDR1 and CDR2: MNHNS and SASEGT. The V end lost 9 bases, the J end lost 7 bases, and 21 bases lay between the germline ends. This CDR3 is built from 14 residues. The CDR3 nucleotides are TGTGCCAGTCATTGCCAAGCCTGGTCTAATGAAGCTTTCTTT. This gives the protein CASHCQAWSNEAFF.

With regard to this clonotype: Just one base apart from a much larger clone, this may be a read error. The chain links TRBV6-1 to TRBJ2-3, with D possibly being TRBD2 (6 bases). The CDR3 contains 14 residues. Germline CDR1 MNHNS, CDR2 SASEGT. V was cut by 2 bases and J by 5 bases, with 11 bases left in between. For the CDR3, the DNA is TGTGCCAGCAGTGAACCTAGCGTGGTAGATACGCAGTATTTT. Protein product: CASSEPSVVDTQYF.

The gene calls are TRBV5-1 and TRBJ2-1, with a tentative D call TRBD1 (5 bases). Per the germline V gene, CDR1 is SGHRS and CDR2 is YFSETQ. There are 14 residues in the CDR3. The ends were cut back, 0 bases at V and 6 bases at J, with 10 bases in the middle. CDR3 coding DNA: TGCGCCAGCAGCTTGGTTAGGGGTCTCAATGAGCAGTTCTTC. This gives the protein CASSLVRGLNEQFF.

V gene TRBV2 combines with J gene TRBJ2-7; 7 bases fit TRBD2. The CDR3 length is 13 residues. The V segment lost 4 bases and the J segment 3 bases; nucleotides outside the gene matches: 3. Germline-derived CDR1 and CDR2 are SNHLY and FYNNEI. The CDR3: CASSAGTIYEQYF. The DNA of the CDR3 is TGTGCCAGCAGTGCCGGGACTATCTACGAGCAGTACTTC.

About this clonotype: This CDR3 fails to terminate in the conserved phenylalanine or tryptophan, so it likely reflects a read error. The DNA of the CDR3 is TGTGCCAGCAGCCAAAGGGGGGGGCCCTATGGCTACACCCTC. It is translated as CASSQRGGPYGYTL. The gene calls are TRBV7-2 and TRBJ1-2, with D possibly matching TRBD1 (6 bases). From germline, CDR1 is SGHTA and CDR2 FQGNSA. The V end was cut by 5 bases, the J end by 4 bases, with 14 bases between. CDR3 length equals 14 residues.

V is TRBV19 and J is TRBJ2-3; weak D call: TRBD1 (5 bases). The CDR3 is made up of 14 amino acids. With 5 bases removed from V and 2 bases from J, the gap between germline ends came to 11 bases. CDR1 LNHDA and CDR2 SQIVND come from the germline V gene (reference sequence). CDR3 protein: CASSPLGHTDTQYF. In nucleotides, the CDR3 is TGTGCCAGTAGTCCGTTAGGACACACAGATACGCAGTATTTT.

This clonotype has more than one count but fewer than ten. Relative to the germline gene, one junction end is altered; a read error may explain this. The rearrangement links TRBV5-4 to TRBJ2-3, with TRBD2 identical over 11 bases. The CDR3 spans 14 residues. Germline loops: CDR1 SGHNT, CDR2 YYREEE (reference sequence). The CDR3 DNA reads as TGTACCAGCAGCCCGACTAGCGGGGCAGATACGCAGTATTTT. Protein product: CTSSPTSGADTQYF.

In this sample, this clonotype turned up many times. This rearrangement joins TRBV14 to TRBJ2-2, with TRBD2 matching 15 bases. The CDR3 extends over 17 amino acids. CDR1 and CDR2 (germline): SGHDN, FVKESK. Trimming took 5 bases from V and 5 from J; bases not matched to a gene: 6. CDR3 DNA sequence: TGTGCCAGCAGCTCAGGACTAGCGGGAGGGGTTACCGGGGAGCTGTTTTTT. Amino acid sequence: CASSSGLAGGVTGELFF.

This clonotype was recorded many times. This chain uses TRBV27 with TRBJ1-2, with 9 bases identical to TRBD1. V was clipped by 6 bases and J by 8 bases; unmatched bases: 7. The germline gives CDR1 MNHEY, CDR2 SMNVEV (reference sequence). The CDR3 runs 13 residues. The CDR3, as DNA: TGTGCCAGCAGGGGACAGGGTCGGGCGGGCTACACCTTC. Translating it yields CASRGQGRAGYTF.

The chain has TRBV20-1 and TRBJ1-4; 8 nucleotides align to TRBD1. In germline, CDR1 is DFQATT, CDR2 SNEGSKA (reference sequence). The CDR3 is made up of 15 amino acids. The trim removed 1 base at V and 6 bases at J, leaving 7 bases unmatched. CDR3: CSARGGQGGYEKLFF. The CDR3 DNA is TGCAGTGCTAGAGGCGGACAGGGAGGATATGAAAAACTGTTTTTT.